These 30 T cell receptor beta chains came from one sample sequenced in a study of blood T cell repertoires in COVID-19 (dated by TCRdb to about 2020). The method behind the library was the immunoSEQ multiplex PCR assay. TCRdb carries this immuneACCESS record with in-frame sequences only. Its versions omit some clonotypes, under half of them owing to an unresolved V gene in the studies checked, with the rest unexplained. Counted in this sample were roughly 220,000 clones; about nine tenths of them appeared once. Jointly, the top ten make up 2% to 2.5% of the sample. The sample was peripheral blood. The source of these receptors is a man younger than 40 who had recovered from COVID-19.

V and J are TRBV4-1 and TRBJ2-1, with 10 bases aligning to TRBD2. In germline, CDR1 is MGHRA, CDR2 YSYEKL. The CDR3 sequence is 18 residues long. V shed 4 bases and J 4 bases; nucleotides not matched to a gene: 13. CDR3 nucleotides: TGCGCCAGCAGCCGAGGGGTTCTTAAGCGGGGGGGGTACAATGAGCAGTTCTTC. The encoded protein is CASSRGVLKRGGYNEQFF.

The CDR3 DNA reads TGTGCCAGTGGAGGGACTAGCCATTATTACGAGCAGTACTTC. Residues: CASGGTSHYYEQYF. The V and J genes are TRBV2 and TRBJ2-7; 9 positions agree with TRBD2. The V segment lost 9 bases and the J segment 4 bases; nucleotides outside the gene matches: 10. The CDR3 sequence is 14 residues long. Germline V lookup: CDR1 SNHLY, CDR2 FYNNEI. Full variable domain (missing parts from reference TRBV2 and TRBJ2-7): EPEVTQTPSHQVTQMGQEVILRCVPISNHLYFYWYRQILGQKVEFLVSFYNNEISEKSEIFDDQFSVERPDGSNFTLKIRSTKLEDSAMYFCASGGTSHYYEQYFGPGTRLTVT.

The J gene is TRBJ2-7, the V gene TRBV5-1; tentatively, D is TRBD1 (6 bases). Germline lookup yields CDR1 SGHRS and CDR2 YFSETQ. The length of the CDR3 is 15 residues. The V end lost 1 base, the J end lost 4 bases, and 15 bases lay between the germline ends. The CDR3 loop reads CASSLSVGQPYEQYF. The CDR3, as DNA: TGCGCCAGCAGCTTGAGTGTAGGACAGCCGTACGAGCAGTACTTC.

V and J are TRBV3-1 (or the pseudogene TRBV3-2) and TRBJ1-2; D might be TRBD1 (5 bases). V was trimmed by 4 bases and J by 4 bases, leaving 13 bases between them. This CDR3 is built from 14 residues. CDR1 and CDR2 (germline): LGHDT, YNNKEL (reference sequence). CDR3 protein: CASSLRVSAYGYTF. CDR3 sequence (DNA): TGTGCCAGCAGCCTCAGGGTATCTGCCTATGGCTACACCTTC.

The chain combines TRBV11-2 with TRBJ2-2; a possible D gene is TRBD1 (6 bases). V was shortened by 7 bases and J by 0 bases, with 12 bases between the two germline ends. Germline CDR1 SGHAT, CDR2 FQNNGV. This CDR3 is 15 amino acids long. The CDR3 reads CASTLGHPNTGELFF. The CDR3 DNA reads as TGTGCCAGCACCCTGGGACACCCGAACACCGGGGAGCTGTTTTTT. Using reference TRBV11-2 and TRBJ2-2 for the parts outside the CDR3, the full variable domain is EAGVAQSPRYKIIEKRQSVAFWCNPISGHATLYWYQQILGQGPKLLIQFQNNGVVDDSQLPKDRFSAERLKGVDSTLKIQPAKLEDSAVYLCASTLGHPNTGELFFGEGSRLTVL.

The chain has TRBV6-5 and TRBJ2-2, with 7 bases lining up with TRBD1. Germline CDR1 and CDR2: MNHEY and SVGAGI. The CDR3 length is 14 residues. Trimming removed 6 bases from V and 4 bases from J; junction bases left unmatched: 5. CDR3 region: CASRPDRVTGELFF. CDR3 DNA sequence: TGTGCCAGCAGGCCCGACAGGGTCACCGGGGAGCTGTTTTTT.

This clone has a single count. The chain recombines TRBV6-6 with TRBJ2-6; perhaps TRBD1 as D (5 bases). Deletions cut 0 bases from V and 1 base from J, with 7 bases between. This CDR3 is 16 amino acids long. Germline values: CDR1 MNHNY, CDR2 SVGAGI (reference sequence). The CDR3 sequence: CASSYSRVSGANVLTF. The CDR3 region has the DNA TGTGCCAGCAGTTACTCCAGGGTATCTGGGGCCAACGTCCTGACTTTC.

This chain uses TRBV6-1 with TRBJ1-1, with 8 bases identical to TRBD1. CDR1 and CDR2 from the germline V gene are MNHNS and SASEGT. This CDR3 is 12 amino acids long. V was pared by 1 base and J by 14 bases, with 6 bases of the junction left unmatched. CDR3 in amino acids: CASSEGIGQGFF. In DNA form, the CDR3 reads TGTGCCAGCAGTGAAGGTATAGGACAGGGCTTCTTT.

The V call is TRBV6-4, the J call TRBJ2-1, with TRBD2 identical over 8 bases. Germline CDR1 reads MRHNA; CDR2 reads SNTAGT. J lost 7 bases, V lost 8 bases, and 16 bases had no gene match. The length of the CDR3 is 16 residues. For the CDR3, the DNA is TGTGCCAGCGGAAGTAGCGGGAACAGCTCAGGGAATGAGCAGTTCTTC. The encoded protein is CASGSSGNSSGNEQFF.

The rearrangement uses TRBV11-2 and TRBJ2-3, with 7 bases identical to TRBD2. Losses at the gene ends were 5 bases for V and 1 base for J; bases not matched to a gene: 12. Germline V gives CDR1 SGHAT, CDR2 FQNNGV. The CDR3 loop spans 17 amino acids. Here the CDR3 DNA reads TGTGCCAGCAGCCCTTCTGGCGGGGGATGGGGCACAGATACGCAGTATTTT. It codes for CASSPSGGGWGTDTQYF.

The gene calls are TRBV10-3 and TRBJ1-1, with TRBD1 identical over 8 bases. The length of the CDR3 is 18 residues. CDR1 ENHRY and CDR2 SYGVKD come from the germline V gene. V lost 3 bases, J lost 10 bases, and 22 bases stayed unmatched. The CDR3 protein is CAISDPQTGTGDQTRAFF. CDR3 nucleotides: TGTGCCATCAGTGACCCCCAAACCGGGACAGGAGATCAAACACGAGCTTTCTTT.

The count of this clone is one. This chain joins TRBV9 and TRBJ2-5; TRBD1 matches 8 bases. J gave up 4 bases and V 4 bases, and 9 bases lay outside the gene matches. There are 15 residues in the CDR3. Germline V CDR1 and CDR2: SGDLS, YYNGEE. CDR3 in DNA: TGTGCCAGCAGCCGAGGGACAGGTAGAGGAGAGACCCAGTACTTC. Protein: CASSRGTGRGETQYF.

The CDR3 region has the DNA TGTGCCAGCAGGTTCGACAGGGGGTCTACTAATGAAAAACTGTTTTTT. It specifies CASRFDRGSTNEKLFF. The chain employs TRBV7-2 and TRBJ1-4; 9 bases are shared with TRBD1. J was trimmed by 2 bases and V by 6 bases; bases with no gene match: 7. The CDR3 has 16 amino acids. Per the germline V gene, CDR1 is SGHTA and CDR2 is FQGNSA.

The CDR3 DNA follows: TGCGCCAGCAGTGTTACAGGGAGCTACAATGAGCAGTTCTTC. Its protein is CASSVTGSYNEQFF. V gene TRBV10-1 combines with J gene TRBJ2-1; possibly TRBD1 for D (6 bases). The CDR3 has 14 amino acids. Germline V gene lookup returns CDR1 WNHNN and CDR2 SYGVQD (reference sequence). V was shortened by 4 bases and J by 3 bases, with 10 bases between the two germline ends.

This clone was recorded a few times. The chain is built from TRBV18 and TRBJ2-5; unclear D gene. Germline V CDR1 and CDR2: KGHSH, LQKENI. The CDR3 is made up of 11 amino acids. Trimming cost V 6 bases and J 3 bases, with 5 bases left between them. The DNA of the CDR3 is TGTGCCAGCTCTCTCGAAGAGACCCAGTACTTC. Amino acids: CASSLEETQYF.

This chain uses TRBV3-1 (or the pseudogene TRBV3-2) with TRBJ2-7, with a tentative D call TRBD1 (6 bases). The germline gives CDR1 LGHDT, CDR2 YNNKEL (reference sequence). The CDR3 is made up of 15 amino acids. V dropped 8 bases and J dropped 6 bases, with 23 bases sitting between them. The DNA for the CDR3 is TGTGCCAGCTGTTCGGCCGGGACACCCGTCTGCGAGCAGTACTTC. This encodes CASCSAGTPVCEQYF.

This chain links TRBV11-2 with TRBJ2-2, with D possibly TRBD1 on 5 matching bases. The V and J ends lost 2 bases and 1 base respectively, with 14 bases between them. Looked up from germline, CDR1 is SGHAT and CDR2 is FQNNGV. CDR3 length equals 17 residues. This chain's CDR3 is CASSLWANRLNTGELFF. CDR3 DNA: TGTGCCAGCAGCTTATGGGCGAACAGGCTGAACACCGGGGAGCTGTTTTTT. The whole variable domain, remainder taken from reference TRBV11-2 and TRBJ2-2, is EAGVAQSPRYKIIEKRQSVAFWCNPISGHATLYWYQQILGQGPKLLIQFQNNGVVDDSQLPKDRFSAERLKGVDSTLKIQPAKLEDSAVYLCASSLWANRLNTGELFFGEGSRLTVL.

CDR3 protein: CASSSRGQGVGGYTF. As DNA, the CDR3 is TGTGCCAGCAGCTCTAGAGGACAGGGGGTTGGTGGCTACACCTTC. The gene calls are TRBV13 and TRBJ1-2, with TRBD1 matching over 10 bases. From germline, CDR1 is PRHDT and CDR2 FYEKMQ (reference sequence). This CDR3 is 15 amino acids long. V shed 4 bases, J shed 7 bases, and the junction held 9 bases outside the gene matches.

This clone was detected a few times. The genes are TRBV3-1 (or the pseudogene TRBV3-2) and TRBJ1-2; D is unresolved. V shed 1 base and J shed 12 bases, with 12 bases lying between them. CDR3 length: 12 residues. Germline loops: CDR1 LGHDT, CDR2 YNNKEL (reference sequence). The CDR3 coding sequence is TGTGCCAGCAGCCAAGGCCCCGACATCCACACCTTC. Residues: CASSQGPDIHTF.

The V and J genes are TRBV29-1 and TRBJ2-2; TRBD1 matches 10 bases. Germline CDR1 and CDR2: SQVTM and ANQGSEA. V shed 4 bases, J shed 6 bases, and the junction held 5 bases outside the gene matches. The CDR3 is 14 residues long. DNA of the CDR3: TGCAGCGTTGGCCGGGACAGGGGCGCCGGGGAGCTGTTTTTT. Protein: CSVGRDRGAGELFF.

A remark on this clone: At the DNA level, this CDR3 is encoded by other sequences in the same sample as well. This chain links TRBV12-3 or TRBV12-4 with TRBJ1-1, with TRBD1 as a possible D gene (5 bases). V dropped 1 base and J dropped 4 bases, with 7 bases sitting between them. CDR3 length: 13 residues. The CDR3 sequence: CASSLGGGTEAFF. As DNA, the CDR3 is TGTGCCAGCAGTTTAGGGGGGGGCACTGAAGCTTTCTTT.

The chain joins TRBV5-1 to TRBJ2-7, with TRBD1 identical over 8 bases. Germline values: CDR1 SGHRS, CDR2 YFSETQ. The CDR3 has 16 amino acids. V lost 3 bases, J lost 3 bases, and 11 bases stayed unmatched. CDR3 nucleotides: TGCGCCAGCAGCTCCAACGGAGGACAGGGCGACTACGAGCAGTACTTC. Translated, it gives CASSSNGGQGDYEQYF.

The chain links TRBV15 to TRBJ1-2; D gene ambiguous. This CDR3 region has 14 residues. Trimming pared 8 bases from V and 3 bases from J, leaving 16 bases between. Germline CDR1 and CDR2: LNHNV and YYDKDF (reference sequence). In DNA, the CDR3 is TGTGCCACCGTCGAGGGCGCTGGGTACTATGGCTACACCTTC. Translated, it gives CATVEGAGYYGYTF.

The chain carries TRBV6-2 or TRBV6-3 and TRBJ1-2; D remains ambiguous. Germline lookup yields CDR1 MNHEY and CDR2 SVGEGT. V was shortened by 4 bases and J by 5 bases, with 8 bases between the two germline ends. CDR3 size: 12 residues. CDR3 in amino acids: CASSWGVYGYTF. The CDR3, as DNA: TGTGCCAGCAGTTGGGGAGTTTATGGCTACACCTTC.

The V and J genes are TRBV27 and TRBJ2-7, with 11 bases matching TRBD2. The CDR3 is made up of 15 amino acids. Trimming cost V 5 bases and J 2 bases; bases outside gene matches: 5. Germline V gives CDR1 MNHEY, CDR2 SMNVEV (reference sequence). The CDR3 nucleotides read TGTGCCAGCAGTCCCGGGACTAGCGGTGCCTACGAGCAGTACTTC. Translating it yields CASSPGTSGAYEQYF.

This rearrangement joins TRBV5-1 to TRBJ2-3, with 10 nucleotides matching TRBD2. The junction had 0 bases not matched to a gene; V was cut back by 4 bases and J by 1 base. This CDR3 has 14 residues. Looked up from germline, CDR1 is SGHRS and CDR2 is YFSETQ. CDR3 region: CASSTSGGTDTQYF. The CDR3 region has the DNA TGCGCCAGCAGCACTAGCGGGGGCACAGATACGCAGTATTTT.

The J gene is TRBJ2-7, the V gene TRBV7-2, with D unresolved. V gave up 7 bases and J gave up 0 bases, with 7 bases separating them. The CDR3 runs to 12 residues. Germline V gene lookup returns CDR1 SGHTA and CDR2 FQGNSA. The CDR3 nucleotides are TGTGCCAGCACCCCCAACTCCTACGAGCAGTACTTC. Protein product: CASTPNSYEQYF.

The sample holds one count of this clone. V and J are TRBV6-2 or TRBV6-3 and TRBJ1-1; no firm D call. Deletions cut 2 bases from V and 0 bases from J, with 4 bases between. This CDR3 has 13 residues. CDR1 and CDR2 from the germline V gene are MNHEY and SVGEGT. The CDR3 sequence is CASSYAVNTEAFF. In DNA, the CDR3 is TGTGCCAGCAGTTACGCAGTGAACACTGAAGCTTTCTTT.

This clone appeared a single time. The chain has TRBV7-8 and TRBJ1-2, with a tentative D call TRBD1 (6 bases). Trimming removed 8 bases from V and 5 bases from J, with 24 bases in between. Germline V lookup: CDR1 SGHVS, CDR2 FQNEAQ. The CDR3 loop spans 16 amino acids. The DNA for the CDR3 is TGTGCCAGCTCCCTAGGGGGAGGGGGGGTTAGATATGGCTACACCTTC. Protein sequence: CASSLGGGGVRYGYTF.

The rearrangement uses TRBV15 and TRBJ1-2, with 7 nucleotides matching TRBD1. The CDR3 length is 16 residues. Germline CDR1 is LNHNV and CDR2 is YYDKDF (reference sequence). The junction had 14 bases not matched to a gene; V was cut back by 2 bases and J by 8 bases. Here the CDR3 reads CATSRPPLWGDRGYTF. The DNA for the CDR3 is TGTGCCACCAGCAGACCACCCCTATGGGGGGACAGAGGCTACACCTTC.